This is a list of T cell receptor beta chains from one sample in a study of blood T cell repertoires in COVID-19. TCRdb's table, derived via immunoSEQ multiplex PCR, lists solely in-frame clones and lacks some. The repertoire holds 50,000 to 70,000 clones, about 70% seen once, with roughly a fifth in the top ten. Sequencing used peripheral blood. Source of these receptors: a man aged 50 or older with active or convalescent COVID-19. CDR3s leave out the opening cysteine and the closing phenylalanine or tryptophan. A clone size is listed for some rows: how often the clone was seen (once, few, many), or a class if it is expanded.

abundance: NA; j_gene: TRBJ2-7; v_gene: TRBV10-3; CDR3aa: AISYSYEQY
abundance: NA; j_gene: TRBJ2-3; v_gene: TRBV19; CDR3aa: ASSIRTSGRGTDTQY
abundance: NA; j_gene: TRBJ2-5; v_gene: TRBV28; CDR3aa: ASMEGNQETQY
abundance: many; j_gene: TRBJ1-3; v_gene: TRBV7-9; CDR3aa: ASSPETAFSGNTIY
abundance: NA; j_gene: TRBJ1-1; v_gene: TRBV5-4; CDR3aa: ASSRQGGTEAF
abundance: NA; j_gene: TRBJ2-2; v_gene: TRBV11-3; CDR3aa: ASSPRTSLNTGELF
abundance: NA; j_gene: TRBJ1-2; v_gene: TRBV5-4; CDR3aa: ASSPTEITDYGYT
abundance: NA; j_gene: TRBJ1-1; v_gene: TRBV5-6; CDR3aa: ASSLNRDTEAF
abundance: many; j_gene: TRBJ2-7; v_gene: TRBV21-1; CDR3aa: ASSPFPTSGSTYEQY
abundance: few; j_gene: TRBJ1-2; v_gene: TRBV4-2; CDR3aa: ASSLTGDNYGYT
abundance: NA; j_gene: TRBJ1-2; v_gene: TRBV5-5; CDR3aa: ASNPTGTNYGYT
abundance: NA; j_gene: TRBJ2-2; v_gene: TRBV5-1; CDR3aa: ASSLKLASNTGELF
abundance: NA; j_gene: TRBJ2-1; v_gene: TRBV18; CDR3aa: ASSPVRASYNEQF
abundance: few; j_gene: TRBJ1-2; v_gene: TRBV10-2; CDR3aa: ASSEEGANYGYT
abundance: NA; j_gene: TRBJ2-5; v_gene: TRBV11-2; CDR3aa: ASSLGSGGVTQY
abundance: NA; j_gene: TRBJ1-4; v_gene: TRBV2; CDR3aa: ASARDRGRHEKLF
abundance: NA; j_gene: TRBJ1-1; v_gene: TRBV7-2; CDR3aa: ASSPFSGTHEAF
abundance: once; j_gene: TRBJ2-7; v_gene: TRBV13; CDR3aa: ASSPAAEEQY
abundance: NA; j_gene: TRBJ1-2; v_gene: TRBV5-6; CDR3aa: ASSLQTGSNYGYT
abundance: NA; j_gene: TRBJ2-7; v_gene: TRBV4-1; CDR3aa: ASSQTTGNGYEQY
abundance: NA; j_gene: TRBJ2-3; v_gene: TRBV5-1; CDR3aa: ASSPMTSGGGTDTQY
abundance: NA; j_gene: TRBJ1-2; v_gene: TRBV19; CDR3aa: ASEPGTDFRGYT
abundance: NA; j_gene: TRBJ1-3; v_gene: TRBV7-2; CDR3aa: ASSLYSGNTIY
abundance: NA; j_gene: TRBJ2-7; v_gene: TRBV28; CDR3aa: ASLASSYEQY
abundance: NA; j_gene: TRBJ2-3; v_gene: TRBV9; CDR3aa: ASSGLSGRGRDTQY
abundance: once; j_gene: TRBJ2-2; v_gene: TRBV7-7; CDR3aa: ASSLILVGELF
abundance: few; j_gene: TRBJ1-1; v_gene: TRBV10-3; CDR3aa: AIRSDREGTEAF
abundance: NA; j_gene: TRBJ2-1; v_gene: TRBV24-1; CDR3aa: ATSDGRAENEQF
abundance: once; j_gene: TRBJ2-1; v_gene: TRBV4-1; CDR3aa: ASSRTGGPAAYNEQF
abundance: NA; j_gene: TRBJ2-5; v_gene: TRBV7-2; CDR3aa: ASSWQGGLQETQY
abundance: few; j_gene: TRBJ2-1; v_gene: TRBV20-1; CDR3aa: SASVLAGLHEQF
abundance: NA; j_gene: TRBJ1-1; v_gene: TRBV5-8; CDR3aa: ASSPSLVRIGGSTEAF
abundance: NA; j_gene: TRBJ2-7; v_gene: TRBV5-1; CDR3aa: ASSLVASGSYEQY
abundance: NA; j_gene: TRBJ2-5; v_gene: TRBV5-4; CDR3aa: ASSLAGLQETQY
abundance: NA; j_gene: TRBJ1-5; v_gene: TRBV18; CDR3aa: ASSLTGGDNQPQH
abundance: few; j_gene: TRBJ2-7; v_gene: TRBV6-5; CDR3aa: ASSYRDRVYEQY
abundance: few; j_gene: TRBJ1-6; v_gene: TRBV7-9; CDR3aa: ASSRGGLGSPLH
abundance: NA; j_gene: TRBJ1-2; v_gene: TRBV19; CDR3aa: ASAGGNYGYT
abundance: NA; j_gene: TRBJ2-5; v_gene: TRBV30; CDR3aa: AWTVGAGETQY
abundance: few; j_gene: TRBJ1-1; v_gene: TRBV5-6; CDR3aa: ASSLRQTEAF
abundance: NA; j_gene: TRBJ2-3; v_gene: TRBV6-1; CDR3aa: ASSDLDRGYTDTQY